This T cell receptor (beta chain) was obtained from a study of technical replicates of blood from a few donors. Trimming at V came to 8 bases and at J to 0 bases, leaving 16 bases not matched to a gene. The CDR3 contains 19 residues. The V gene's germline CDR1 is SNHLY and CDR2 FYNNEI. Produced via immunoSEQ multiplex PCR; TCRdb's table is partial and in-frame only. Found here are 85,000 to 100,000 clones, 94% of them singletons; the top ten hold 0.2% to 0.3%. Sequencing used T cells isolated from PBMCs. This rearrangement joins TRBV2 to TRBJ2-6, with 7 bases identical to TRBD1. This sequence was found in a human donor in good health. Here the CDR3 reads CASPGGGRKTVSGANVLTF. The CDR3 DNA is TGTGCCAGCCCAGGGGGTGGCCGGAAAACCGTCTCTGGGGCCAACGTCCTGACTTTC.